The 21 T cell receptor beta chains listed next were all sequenced from one sample in a study of blood T cell repertoires in COVID-19. The repertoire was sequenced with immunoSEQ multiplex PCR; TCRdb's copy has only in-frame clones and lacks some. The data hold 150,000 to 200,000 clones, with 81% observed a single time. Sequencing used peripheral blood. These receptor sequences come from a woman in her thirties or forties with COVID-19, enrolled during active disease.

The gene calls are TRBV9 and TRBJ2-5, with 8 bases that match TRBD2. Germline CDR1 SGDLS, CDR2 YYNGEE. The ends lost 0 bases at V and 2 bases at J; junction bases unmatched: 3. The CDR3 totals 15 residues. The CDR3 loop is CASSVAGGRQETQYF. The CDR3, as DNA: TGTGCCAGCAGCGTAGCGGGGGGGAGACAAGAGACCCAGTACTTC.

This clone occurred a few times. The chain employs TRBV28 and TRBJ1-5; D might be TRBD1 (6 bases). Germline V gene sequence: CDR1 MDHEN, CDR2 SYDVKM. V was clipped by 6 bases and J by 15 bases, with 15 bases between them. The CDR3 totals 11 residues. The CDR3 DNA is TGTGCCAGCAGCGTTCGGGGGGCCCGGCATTTT. Translation: CASSVRGARHF.

This chain uses TRBV7-3 with TRBJ2-3; TRBD1 aligns across 7 bases. Trimming took 5 bases from V and 5 from J; bases not matched to a gene: 7. The length of the CDR3 is 14 residues. Germline CDR1 reads SGHTA; CDR2 reads FQGTGA. The CDR3 loop is CASSPDRVGDTQYF. The CDR3 coding sequence is TGTGCCAGCAGCCCCGACAGGGTGGGAGATACGCAGTATTTT.

This clone has more than one count but fewer than ten. The V gene is TRBV7-2, the J gene TRBJ2-7, with no clear D. Deletions cut 5 bases from V and 5 bases from J, with 13 bases between. The CDR3 is 13 amino acids. The germline gives CDR1 SGHTA, CDR2 FQGNSA. The CDR3 sequence is CASSDFFVDEQYF. The DNA of the CDR3 is TGTGCCAGCAGCGACTTCTTTGTCGACGAGCAGTACTTC.

This clone was seen a handful of times. J is TRBJ1-5 and V is TRBV29-1; TRBD1 aligns across 11 bases. The CDR3 contains 13 residues. From germline, CDR1 is SQVTM and CDR2 ANQGSEA. With 5 bases clipped from V and 7 bases from J, the junction kept 4 bases outside the gene matches. CDR3 in amino acids: CSVRTGGEQPQHF. CDR3 nucleotide sequence: TGCAGCGTTAGGACAGGGGGCGAACAGCCCCAGCATTTT.

The chain is built from TRBV3-1 (or the pseudogene TRBV3-2) and TRBJ2-3, with D unclear. The CDR3 covers 13 residues. V gave up 8 bases and J gave up 1 base, with 10 bases separating them. In germline, CDR1 is LGHDT, CDR2 YNNKEL (reference sequence). The CDR3 bases are TGTGCCAGCTCCTCCCGGGGCACAGATACGCAGTATTTT. Translating it yields CASSSRGTDTQYF.

The CDR3, as DNA: TGTGCCAGTAGTATAAGTCTTCCAGGGACCCTCCACTTT. This sequence encodes CASSISLPGTLHF. The J gene is TRBJ1-6, the V gene TRBV19, with D perhaps matching TRBD1 (5 bases). Germline values: CDR1 LNHDA, CDR2 SQIVND (reference sequence). There are 13 residues in the CDR3. V was trimmed by 2 bases and J by 14 bases, leaving 13 bases between them.

J is TRBJ2-5 and V is TRBV7-9, with D uncertain. V was pared by 3 bases and J by 2 bases, with 7 bases between. CDR1 SEHNR and CDR2 FQNEAQ come from the germline V gene (reference sequence). The CDR3 has 13 residues. In DNA form, the CDR3 reads TGTGCCAGCAGCTTTCCAGGACAAGAGACCCAGTACTTC. This translates into CASSFPGQETQYF.

The CDR3 spells CASSFRTGTNYGYTF. Here the CDR3 DNA reads TGTGCCAGCAGCTTTCGGACAGGGACTAACTATGGCTACACCTTC. The chain recombines TRBV13 with TRBJ1-2, with 8 bases lining up with TRBD1. Trimming at V came to 3 bases and at J to 0 bases, leaving 3 bases not matched to a gene. The CDR3 spans 15 residues. From germline, CDR1 is PRHDT and CDR2 FYEKMQ (reference sequence).

V gene TRBV4-2 combines with J gene TRBJ1-6, with D perhaps TRBD1 (5 bases). Germline V gene lookup returns CDR1 LGHNA and CDR2 YNFKEQ. The CDR3 length is 15 residues. V was shortened by 0 bases and J by 10 bases, with 13 bases between the two germline ends. The DNA for the CDR3 is TGTGCCAGCAGCCAAGAAACTTCGGGGGGGTCACCCCTCCACTTT. Protein product: CASSQETSGGSPLHF.

V and J are TRBV28 and TRBJ1-6; D remains unclear. The length of the CDR3 is 16 residues. V was pared by 6 bases and J by 0 bases, with 12 bases between. CDR1 MDHEN and CDR2 SYDVKM come from the germline V gene. CDR3 nucleotides: TGTGCCAGCAGGGGAAGGGAGCCCTCCTATAATTCACCCCTCCACTTT. Its protein product is CASRGREPSYNSPLHF.

The chain's CDR3 is CASSIVQGPHEQYF. CDR3 in DNA: TGTGCCAGTAGTATCGTACAGGGCCCCCACGAGCAGTACTTC. This chain connects TRBV19 to TRBJ2-7, with D perhaps matching TRBD1 (6 bases). The CDR3 runs to 14 residues. Trimming removed 3 bases from V and 5 bases from J, with 14 bases in between. Per the germline V gene, CDR1 is LNHDA and CDR2 is SQIVND (reference sequence).

V is TRBV2 and J is TRBJ2-5, with a possible D match to TRBD2 (6 bases). V was trimmed by 7 bases and J by 5 bases, leaving 17 bases between them. The CDR3 runs 14 residues. From germline, CDR1 is SNHLY and CDR2 FYNNEI. The DNA for the CDR3 is TGTGCCAGCAAAAATGGACCAAGCGGGGAGACCCAGTACTTC. Translation gives CASKNGPSGETQYF.

The V and J genes are TRBV19 and TRBJ2-7, with D possibly TRBD1 on 5 matching bases. The CDR3 runs 14 residues. Germline V gene lookup returns CDR1 LNHDA and CDR2 SQIVND (reference sequence). The V end lost 3 bases, the J end lost 3 bases, and 12 bases lay between the germline ends. CDR3 loop: CASSIAGKGYEQYF. CDR3 nucleotide sequence: TGTGCCAGTAGTATTGCAGGGAAAGGCTACGAGCAGTACTTC.

This rearrangement joins TRBV7-2 to TRBJ2-2; 13 bases map to TRBD2. The CDR3 runs to 17 residues. The trim removed 6 bases at V and 7 bases at J, leaving 11 bases unmatched. CDR1 SGHTA and CDR2 FQGNSA come from the germline V gene. DNA for the CDR3: TGTGCCAGCAGATACGGGACTAGCGGGATAGGCGGCGGGGAGCTGTTTTTT. Translating it yields CASRYGTSGIGGGELFF.

The chain combines TRBV6-5 with TRBJ2-3; TRBD2 matches 8 bases. In germline, CDR1 is MNHEY, CDR2 SVGAGI. CDR3 length equals 15 residues. With 6 bases clipped from V and 1 base from J, the junction kept 6 bases outside the gene matches. The CDR3 sequence: CASRFRTSRTDTQYF. The CDR3 nucleotides are TGTGCCAGCAGGTTTAGGACTAGCCGCACAGATACGCAGTATTTT.

This clone was observed a handful of times. This chain connects TRBV11-2 to TRBJ2-7; D might be TRBD2 (6 bases). This CDR3 comprises 18 residues. The V and J ends lost 7 bases and 0 bases respectively, with 25 bases between them. Germline values: CDR1 SGHAT, CDR2 FQNNGV. The CDR3 coding sequence is TGTGCCAGCACCCAAAAACCCCGGGGGATGTTATACTCCTACGAGCAGTACTTC. Protein product: CASTQKPRGMLYSYEQYF. Full variable domain (rest looked up from reference TRBV11-2 and TRBJ2-7): EAGVAQSPRYKIIEKRQSVAFWCNPISGHATLYWYQQILGQGPKLLIQFQNNGVVDDSQLPKDRFSAERLKGVDSTLKIQPAKLEDSAVYLCASTQKPRGMLYSYEQYFGPGTRLTVT.

The genes are TRBV11-3 and TRBJ2-3, with TRBD2 matching 8 bases. The CDR3 runs to 16 residues. Losses at the gene ends were 0 bases for V and 4 bases for J; bases not matched to a gene: 6. In germline, CDR1 is SGHNT, CDR2 YENEEA. The CDR3 coding sequence is TGTGCCAGCAGCTTAGATAGCGGGATGGGGCCAGATACGCAGTATTTT. Its protein product is CASSLDSGMGPDTQYF.

This chain connects TRBV4-1 to TRBJ1-4, with TRBD1 matching over 11 bases. This CDR3 has 15 amino acids. Trimming cost V 3 bases and J 7 bases; bases outside gene matches: 4. CDR1 is MGHRA, CDR2 YSYEKL, per germline. DNA for the CDR3: TGCGCCAGCAGCCATACCGGGACAGGGGGTGAAAAACTGTTTTTT. Its protein is CASSHTGTGGEKLFF.

This chain uses TRBV6-5 with TRBJ2-3, with TRBD1 matching 7 bases. This CDR3 is built from 15 residues. The V gene's germline CDR1 is MNHEY and CDR2 SVGAGI. Unmatched junction bases numbered 8, after V lost 7 bases and J lost 1 base. CDR3 in amino acids: CASTSRDSRTDTQYF. The CDR3 nucleotides read TGTGCCAGCACCAGCCGGGACAGCCGCACAGATACGCAGTATTTT.

V gene TRBV12-3 or TRBV12-4 combines with J gene TRBJ2-1; no reliable D call. Trimming shortened V by 4 bases and J by 7 bases, and 11 bases separated the two germline ends. The length of the CDR3 is 13 residues. The CDR3, as DNA: TGTGCCAGCAGTTCAGAGCGAAGTAATGAGCAGTTCTTC. This translates into CASSSERSNEQFF.